Sequencing of this TCR beta chain was carried out in a study of OX40 agonist ivuxolimab in advanced cancers. Repertoires were generated with immunoSEQ multiplex PCR, while TCRdb's copy carries only in-frame clones and drops some. This table has fewer than 85,000 clones, 70% to 90% appearing once. CDR1 MNHEY and CDR2 SVGAGI come from the germline V gene. The CDR3 contains 15 residues. J lost 3 bases, V lost 3 bases, and 6 bases had no gene match. The V and J genes are TRBV6-5 and TRBJ1-2; 8 bases agree with TRBD1. This TCR derives from an adult with an advanced solid tumor such as melanoma, head and neck, liver or kidney cancer. The sample in question was CD4+ or CD8+ T cells sorted from blood, obtained in a trial of the OX40 agonist ivuxolimab. DNA for the CDR3: TGTGCCAGCAGTTATTTAGGACAGGGAGACTATGGCTACACCTTC. It is translated as CASSYLGQGDYGYTF.